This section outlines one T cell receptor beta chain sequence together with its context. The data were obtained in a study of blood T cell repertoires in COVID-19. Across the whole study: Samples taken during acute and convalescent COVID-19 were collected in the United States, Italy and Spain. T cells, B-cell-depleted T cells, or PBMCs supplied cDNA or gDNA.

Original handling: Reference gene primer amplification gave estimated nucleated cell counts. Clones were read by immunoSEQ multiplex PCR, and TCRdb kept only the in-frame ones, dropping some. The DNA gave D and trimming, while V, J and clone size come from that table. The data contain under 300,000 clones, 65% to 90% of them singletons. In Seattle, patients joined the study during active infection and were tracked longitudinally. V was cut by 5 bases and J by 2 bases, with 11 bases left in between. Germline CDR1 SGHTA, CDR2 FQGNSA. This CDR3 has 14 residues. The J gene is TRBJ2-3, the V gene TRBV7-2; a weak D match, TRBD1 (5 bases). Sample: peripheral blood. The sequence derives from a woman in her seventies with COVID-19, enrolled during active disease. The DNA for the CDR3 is TGTGCCAGCAGCCTGGACAAATCCACAGATACGCAGTATTTT. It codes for CASSLDKSTDTQYF.